Listed below are T cell receptor beta chains from one sample, sequenced in a study of OX40 agonist ivuxolimab in advanced cancers. Data came from immunoSEQ multiplex PCR; TCRdb stores just in-frame clones and leaves some out. The data show more than 80,000 clones, just over 85% seen once. Here the sequenced sample was CD4+ or CD8+ T cells sorted from blood, taken in a trial of the OX40 agonist ivuxolimab. The receptor source for this set is an adult with an advanced solid tumor such as melanoma, head and neck, liver or kidney cancer. Each CDR3 is given without its conserved first and last residue. Each record gives: V gene, CDR3 protein.

v_gene: TRBV7-6; CDR3aa: ASSLTNTGELF
v_gene: TRBV7-9; CDR3aa: ASSLVGPEAF
v_gene: TRBV2; CDR3aa: ASRPTGDTEAF
v_gene: TRBV11-2; CDR3aa: ASSSAGTVAVGGYT
v_gene: TRBV10-3; CDR3aa: AISESRVGGISGDTQY
v_gene: TRBV11-3; CDR3aa: ASSPILPLPPDYGYT
v_gene: TRBV6-1; CDR3aa: ASSVIRRNTEAF
v_gene: TRBV5-1; CDR3aa: ASSLRVGTEAF
v_gene: TRBV10-2; CDR3aa: ASSTTVEKLF
v_gene: TRBV27; CDR3aa: ASSLRGRDNEQF
v_gene: TRBV7-2; CDR3aa: ASSLFQWERSHKETQY
v_gene: TRBV7-9; CDR3aa: ASSFDQGNEQF
v_gene: TRBV11-2; CDR3aa: ASSSLSGSQETQY
v_gene: TRBV19; CDR3aa: ASSGGRSGGELF
v_gene: TRBV9; CDR3aa: ASSVASTNEKLF
v_gene: TRBV4-2; CDR3aa: ASSQDRGHQETQY
v_gene: TRBV19; CDR3aa: ASSLQGNQPQH
v_gene: TRBV5-4; CDR3aa: ASSLTMESGAF
v_gene: TRBV6-6; CDR3aa: ASSPFPDRGYTEAF
v_gene: TRBV5-1; CDR3aa: ASSLAVQPNEKLF
v_gene: TRBV7-2; CDR3aa: ASSPRRKGLAGGLEQY
v_gene: TRBV18; CDR3aa: ASSPPQETQY
v_gene: TRBV28; CDR3aa: ASSLGGAKNIQY
v_gene: TRBV7-9; CDR3aa: ASSLEQGSLD
v_gene: TRBV29-1; CDR3aa: SAFKLGDTEAF
v_gene: TRBV13; CDR3aa: ASSYRTVPIYGYT
v_gene: TRBV5-1; CDR3aa: ASSLEVGQTTDTQY
v_gene: TRBV10-1; CDR3aa: ATSERGADTQY
v_gene: TRBV11-3; CDR3aa: ASSPHTDTQY
v_gene: TRBV29-1; CDR3aa: SVIWGVPSTDTQY
v_gene: TRBV5-4; CDR3aa: ASSLTENTEAF
v_gene: TRBV4-1; CDR3aa: ASSPVQGIYEQY
v_gene: TRBV7-9; CDR3aa: ASNGGGGEKLF